The 18 T cell receptor beta chains presented below share a single source sample, sequenced in a study of human T cells and chemical hapten exposure. Time point defined: patch test 1, 2 weeks after DPC sensitization. Noted treatment: therapeutic diphenylcyclopropenone sensitization with weekly scalp DPC. TCRdb re-analysed the RACE reads in MiXCR, keeping a single row per CDR3 protein. The sample includes around 380,000 distinct CDR3 sequences, roughly 5% seen only once; the top ten take approximately 2.3%. Sequencing was performed on whole blood, taken in connection with sensitization to the hapten diphenylcyclopropenone (DPC). Source of these receptors: a woman aged 45-65 years with alopecia areata. Some clones in this sample may be carry-over from other donors' samples.

The rearrangement links TRBV12-3 or TRBV12-4 to TRBJ1-6, with 7 bases aligning to TRBD1. Trimming removed 6 bases from V and 7 bases from J; junction bases left unmatched: 3. The CDR3 spans 13 residues. This CDR3 is CASRGQINSPLHF. The CDR3 coding sequence is TGTGCCAGCAGGGGACAGATAAATTCACCCCTCCACTTT.

There are many counts of this clonotype. This rearrangement joins TRBV7-2 to TRBJ1-5; no firm D call. Looked up from germline, CDR1 is SGHTA and CDR2 is FQGNSA. The V and J ends lost 3 bases and 4 bases respectively, with 10 bases between them. The CDR3 runs 14 residues. The CDR3 DNA reads as TGTGCCAGCAGCTTGAAGGGATTAAATCAGCCCCAGCATTTT. Its protein product is CASSLKGLNQPQHF.

This clonotype was counted many times. This chain uses TRBV7-9 with TRBJ2-3; 14 bases fit TRBD2. The CDR3 loop spans 17 amino acids. In germline, CDR1 is SEHNR, CDR2 FQNEAQ (reference sequence). After removal of 5 bases from V and 4 bases from J, the junction contained 8 bases not matched to a gene. CDR3 sequence reads: CASSPGTSGSRADTQYF. Here the CDR3 DNA reads TGTGCCAGCAGCCCAGGGACTAGCGGGAGTCGTGCAGATACGCAGTATTTT.

This clonotype was detected ten times or more. The rearrangement joins TRBV12-3 or TRBV12-4 to TRBJ2-3, with D possibly TRBD1 on 6 matching bases. This CDR3 spans 14 amino acids. V lost 6 bases and J 7 bases, leaving 17 bases between the germline ends. For the CDR3, the DNA is TGTGCCAGCAGCCTCCCGCAGGGGTCAAATACGCAGTATTTT. Its protein product is CASSLPQGSNTQYF.

Many counts were recorded for this clonotype. The CDR3 region has the DNA TGTGCCATCAGTCTAGCGGGGCCCTCCTACGAGCAGTACTTC. As protein: CAISLAGPSYEQYF. The J gene is TRBJ2-7, the V gene TRBV10-3; 9 nucleotides agree with TRBD2. The CDR3 consists of 14 residues. Losses at the gene ends were 5 bases for V and 0 bases for J; bases not matched to a gene: 2. Germline CDR1 reads ENHRY; CDR2 reads SYGVKD.

This clonotype turned up a few times. V and J are TRBV7-2 and TRBJ2-3, with TRBD2 matching 11 bases. The germline gives CDR1 SGHTA, CDR2 FQGNSA. There are 16 residues in the CDR3. V trimming: 7 bases; J trimming: 2 bases; junction bases outside the gene matches: 8. The CDR3 protein is CASIKRGLAATDTQYF. For the CDR3, the DNA is TGTGCCAGCATCAAGAGGGGACTAGCGGCCACAGATACGCAGTATTTT. Drawing the rest from reference TRBV7-2 and TRBJ2-3, the complete variable domain is GAGVSQSPSNKVTEKGKDVELRCDPISGHTALYWYRQSLGQGLEFLIYFQGNSAPDKSGLPSDRFSAERTGGSVSTLTIQRTQQEDSAVYLCASIKRGLAATDTQYFGPGTRLTVL.

The J gene is TRBJ1-2, the V gene TRBV13, with 10 bases aligning to TRBD1. J gave up 2 bases and V 4 bases, and 4 bases lay outside the gene matches. Germline V lookup: CDR1 PRHDT, CDR2 FYEKMQ (reference sequence). The length of the CDR3 is 15 residues. The CDR3 loop reads CASSSDRGINYGYTF. CDR3 sequence (DNA): TGTGCCAGCAGCTCGGACAGGGGGATCAACTATGGCTACACCTTC.

The table lists this clonotype with many counts. The DNA of the CDR3 is TGCAGCGTTGTAAGGGGCGGCCCCATCAATGAGCAGTTCTTC. Translation gives CSVVRGGPINEQFF. This chain joins TRBV29-1 and TRBJ2-1; tentatively, D is TRBD1 (5 bases). Germline assignment: CDR1 SQVTM and CDR2 ANQGSEA. The CDR3 covers 14 residues. Trimming took off 4 bases at V and 6 bases at J, with 16 bases between the two ends.

In its sample, this clonotype was seen many times. The chain carries TRBV3-1 and TRBJ1-1; D may be TRBD1 (5 bases). Germline V CDR1 and CDR2: LGHDT, YNNKEL (reference sequence). The CDR3 contains 16 residues. The V and J ends lost 0 bases and 0 bases respectively, with 11 bases between them. The CDR3 region has the DNA TGTGCCAGCAGCCAAGATCCGGGGACTCTGAACACTGAAGCTTTCTTT. Its translation is CASSQDPGTLNTEAFF.

As to this clonotype: Relative to the germline gene, one junction end is altered; a read error may explain this. The chain couples TRBV6-5 to TRBJ2-7; 7 bases match TRBD2. Germline-derived CDR1 and CDR2 are MNHEY and SVGAGI. This CDR3 spans 13 amino acids. The CDR3 bases are TGTGCCAGCGGTTACGGCGGGGGTTACGAGCAGTACTTC. Amino acid sequence: CASGYGGGYEQYF.

Only a few counts were recorded for this clonotype. The gene calls are TRBV6-6 and TRBJ1-1; 8 bases map to TRBD1. The CDR3 loop spans 15 amino acids. Trimming at V came to 2 bases and at J to 5 bases, leaving 7 bases not matched to a gene. Germline V gene lookup returns CDR1 MNHNY and CDR2 SVGAGI (reference sequence). This CDR3 is CASSYLRTGSTEAFF. Written as DNA, the CDR3 is TGTGCCAGCAGTTACCTTAGGACAGGGTCTACTGAAGCTTTCTTT.

This clonotype came up a few times. The V call is TRBV13, the J call TRBJ2-3; D may be TRBD2 (6 bases). Trimming removed 5 bases from V and 5 bases from J, with 14 bases in between. Germline CDR1 is PRHDT and CDR2 is FYEKMQ (reference sequence). The CDR3 length is 14 residues. CDR3 region: CASSGPSDEDTQYF. CDR3 in DNA: TGTGCCAGCAGCGGACCTAGCGATGAAGATACGCAGTATTTT.

The chain uses TRBV5-8 and TRBJ1-5, with 7 nucleotides matching TRBD1. This CDR3 spans 14 amino acids. Germline CDR1 and CDR2: SGHTS and YDEGEE. With V trimmed by 3 bases and J by 4 bases, 4 bases remained unmatched. CDR3 loop: CASSWGQPNQPQHF. The CDR3 DNA reads TGTGCCAGCAGCTGGGGACAGCCGAATCAGCCCCAGCATTTT. Full variable domain (rest looked up from reference TRBV5-8 and TRBJ1-5): EAGVTQSPTHLIKTRGQQATLRCSPISGHTSVYWYQQALGLGLQFLLWYDEGEERNRGNFPPRFSGRQFPNYSSELNVNALELEDSALYLCASSWGQPNQPQHFGDGTRLSIL.

This clonotype was counted ten times or more. The chain recombines TRBV5-1 with TRBJ2-3, with TRBD2 matching over 8 bases. Looked up from germline, CDR1 is SGHRS and CDR2 is YFSETQ. The ends lost 10 bases at V and 1 base at J; junction bases unmatched: 8. The CDR3 has 14 residues. The CDR3 protein is CAGSKAGGTDTQYF. The DNA of the CDR3 is TGCGCCGGTTCCAAAGCGGGAGGCACAGATACGCAGTATTTT. Full variable domain (rest looked up from reference TRBV5-1 and TRBJ2-3): KAGVTQTPRYLIKTRGQQVTLSCSPISGHRSVSWYQQTPGQGLQFLFEYFSETQRNKGNFPGRFSGRQFSNSRSEMNVSTLELGDSALYLCAGSKAGGTDTQYFGPGTRLTVL.

This clonotype was seen many times. V gene TRBV5-6 combines with J gene TRBJ2-3, with 10 bases identical to TRBD2. CDR1 is SGHDT, CDR2 YYEEEE, per germline. After removal of 8 bases from V and 3 bases from J, the junction contained 3 bases not matched to a gene. This CDR3 is 13 amino acids long. For the CDR3, the DNA is TGTGCCAGACCGGGACTAGCGACAGATACGCAGTATTTT. It encodes CARPGLATDTQYF.

There are many counts of this clonotype. The chain employs TRBV10-1 and TRBJ1-6, with 7 bases that match TRBD1. Germline assignment: CDR1 WNHNN and CDR2 SYGVQD (reference sequence). The V segment lost 4 bases and the J segment 15 bases; nucleotides outside the gene matches: 12. The CDR3 runs 14 residues. CDR3 loop: CASSGGTAASLLHF. For the CDR3, the DNA is TGCGCCAGCAGTGGGGGGACAGCGGCTTCTCTCCTCCACTTT.

The chain uses TRBV11-2 and TRBJ2-5, with no clear D. This CDR3 comprises 14 residues. With 0 bases removed from V and 7 bases from J, the gap between germline ends came to 12 bases. Germline V lookup: CDR1 SGHAT, CDR2 FQNNGV. The CDR3 protein is CASSLDSSPRTQYF. The CDR3, as DNA: TGTGCCAGCAGCTTAGATTCGTCCCCAAGGACCCAGTACTTC.

The table lists this clonotype with many counts. The chain recombines TRBV4-3 with TRBJ2-5; TRBD2 is a possible D gene (6 bases). In germline, CDR1 is LGHNA, CDR2 YSLEER. With 1 base removed from V and 6 bases from J, the gap between germline ends came to 12 bases. This CDR3 region has 14 residues. CDR3 bases: TGCGCCAGCAGCCAAGGACTCGGGAGTAAGACCCAGTACTTC. It encodes CASSQGLGSKTQYF.